These T cell receptor beta chains were read from a single sample in a study of T cell responses to AZD1222 COVID-19 vaccine. Profiled with immunoSEQ multiplex PCR; TCRdb holds only in-frame clones, not every one. The sample lists about 200,000 clones, approximately 90% occurring once. The sample in question was peripheral blood, obtained 28 days after the second AZD1222 dose. These receptors were taken from an adult who received the AZD1222 COVID-19 vaccine. Both conserved end residues are part of each CDR3.

>TRBJ2-3|TRBV7-2
CALAGTGKTDTQYF
>TRBJ2-7|TRBV2
CASSDGTSYEQYF
>TRBJ2-7|TRBV27
CASTSSSYEQYF
>TRBJ1-6|TRBV25-1
CATRTEYNSPLHF
>TRBJ2-7|TRBV28
CASSLRQGPYEQYF
>TRBJ1-2|TRBV7-3
CATRLRGNYGYTF
>TRBJ1-3|TRBV7-3
CASSSGRDSGNTIYF
>TRBJ1-4|TRBV2
CASRGTLGGEKLFF
>TRBJ2-7|TRBV18
CASSTRQGSHYEQYF
>TRBJ2-7|TRBV9
CASNPPYEQYF
>TRBJ2-2|TRBV3-1/TRBV3-2
CASSFPAGELFF
>TRBJ2-1|TRBV24-1
CATTGGRGDHNEQFF
>TRBJ1-2|TRBV30
CAWSKSVHGYTF
>TRBJ2-3|TRBV7-7
CASSPGQAGTDTQYF
>TRBJ2-7|TRBV10-3
CAISEHGSSYEQYF
>TRBJ1-5|TRBV28
CASSFGTGNQPQHF
>TRBJ1-3|TRBV3-1/TRBV3-2
CASSFYLSGPGNTIYF
>TRBJ2-2|TRBV15
CATSTPLGLAGVIGELFF
>TRBJ2-7|TRBV7-8
CASSLTPGLAGVEQYF
>TRBJ2-4|TRBV5-1
CASSLTGERAQYF
>TRBJ1-2|TRBV6-2/TRBV6-3
CASSSRQGQGYTF
>TRBJ2-3|TRBV5-3
CARSLELAGTTDTQYF
>TRBJ1-1|TRBV10-3
CAISQPGNTEAFF
>TRBJ2-7|TRBV10-2
CATSPTSLEQYF
>TRBJ2-5|TRBV6-5
CASSPTRTSAETQYF
>TRBJ1-2|TRBV5-1
CASSAYRGGDYGYTF
>TRBJ1-1|TRBV6-5
CASSYSGGTFF
>TRBJ2-1|TRBV6-6
CASSQGLAGQFF
>TRBJ1-5|TRBV5-6
CASSLASSQWQPQHF
>TRBJ2-5|TRBV24-1
CATSDFVKGEPGGTQYF
>TRBJ2-7|TRBV30
CAWRPWGISYEQYF
>TRBJ1-1|TRBV6-5
CASKLRGVNTEAFF
>TRBJ1-6|TRBV5-5
CASSPTGASPLHF
>TRBJ1-1|TRBV11-3
CASSFRRATEAFF
>TRBJ2-5|TRBV6-5
CASRQNTGGRETQYF
>TRBJ1-1|TRBV5-1
CASSFGDREGAEAFF
>TRBJ1-4|TRBV18
CASSPSEGGNEKLFF
>TRBJ1-2|TRBV4-1
CASSQGPSPKGYGYTF
>TRBJ1-2|TRBV18
CASSPRRTDHYGYTF
>TRBJ2-2|TRBV7-3
CASSLTSGLTNTGELFF
>TRBJ2-7|TRBV18
CASSPLPTAEEQYF
>TRBJ1-2|TRBV15
CATSRPSGDRVDSYGYTF
>TRBJ2-1|TRBV3-1/TRBV3-2
CASSQEFRTGSYNEQFF
>TRBJ1-2|TRBV11-3
CASSFGAKVGGYTF
>TRBJ2-1|TRBV12-3/TRBV12-4
CASSPENNEQFF
>TRBJ2-1|TRBV11-3
CASTEQGTSGMYEQFF
>TRBJ2-2|TRBV5-1
CASGTSGSLGELFF
>TRBJ1-1|TRBV9
CASSVGDRGAEAFF
>TRBJ2-2|TRBV18
CASSPVLGARGAGELFF
>TRBJ2-5|TRBV5-1
CASRRGTGTETQYF
>TRBJ1-2|TRBV27
CASSFGTGADYGYTF
>TRBJ2-1|TRBV6-2/TRBV6-3
CASSYGGSGYNEQFF
>TRBJ2-1|TRBV12-1
CASSFRGETNNEQFF
>TRBJ1-2|TRBV20-1
CSAPGGGYTF